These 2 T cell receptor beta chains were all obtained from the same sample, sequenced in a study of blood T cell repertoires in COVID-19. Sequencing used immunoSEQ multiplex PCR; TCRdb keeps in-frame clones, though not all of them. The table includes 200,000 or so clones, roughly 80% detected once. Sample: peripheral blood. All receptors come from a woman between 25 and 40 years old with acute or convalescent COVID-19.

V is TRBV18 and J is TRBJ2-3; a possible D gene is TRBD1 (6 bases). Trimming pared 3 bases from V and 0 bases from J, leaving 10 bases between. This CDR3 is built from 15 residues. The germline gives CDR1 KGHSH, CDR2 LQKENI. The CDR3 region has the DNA TGTGCCAGCTCACCGATCCAGGGGAGCACAGATACGCAGTATTTT. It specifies CASSPIQGSTDTQYF.

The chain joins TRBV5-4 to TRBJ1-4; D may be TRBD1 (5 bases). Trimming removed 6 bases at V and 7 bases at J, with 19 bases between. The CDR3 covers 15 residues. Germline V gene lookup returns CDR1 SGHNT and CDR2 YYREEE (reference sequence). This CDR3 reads CASTGGKGPGEKLFF. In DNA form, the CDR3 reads TGTGCCAGCACCGGGGGAAAGGGTCCCGGTGAAAAACTGTTTTTT.